The 13 T cell receptor beta chains in this list originate from one sample, sequenced in a study of a mutant IDH1 vaccine in newly diagnosed glioma. These receptors have no known antigen. As for time point: week 23, last vaccination. One vaccine dose held 300 ug of mutant IDH1 20-mer peptide and came with topical imiquimod. The data were produced by immunoSEQ multiplex PCR, yet TCRdb's version contains in-frame clones alone and is incomplete. The sample gives under 70,000 clones, 84% of which show up once; about an eighth is in the top ten. Sequenced here: PBMCs, sampled from a glioma patient whose treatment included an IDH1 peptide vaccine. These receptors were obtained from a man in his late teens or twenties with glioma.

In its sample, this clone was seen once. This rearrangement joins TRBV30 to TRBJ2-4; 7 nucleotides align to TRBD1. Germline assignment: CDR1 GTSNPN and CDR2 SVGIG (reference sequence). V trimming: 2 bases; J trimming: 6 bases; junction bases outside the gene matches: 4. The CDR3 extends over 13 amino acids. The CDR3 protein is CAWSHRGGNIQYF. Written as DNA, the CDR3 is TGTGCCTGGAGTCACAGGGGCGGAAACATTCAGTACTTC.

Worth noting for this clone: At one end the junction does not follow the germline gene, possibly because of a read error. The chain recombines TRBV5-5 with TRBJ2-1, with D uncertain. In germline, CDR1 is SGHKS, CDR2 YYEKEE (reference sequence). This CDR3 is 17 amino acids long. CDR3 amino acids: CASTLRLLSVSYNEQFF. The CDR3 DNA follows: TGTGCCAGCACCTTGCGCTTGCTATCCGTCTCCTACAATGAGCAGTTCTTC.

The chain couples TRBV19 to TRBJ2-7, with 8 bases matching TRBD2. CDR1 is LNHDA and CDR2 is SQIVND in the germline V gene (reference sequence). This CDR3 region has 16 residues. V dropped 3 bases and J dropped 4; count of bases not matched to a gene: 11. The CDR3 is CASSIGVAGIPYEQYF. In DNA, the CDR3 is TGTGCCAGTAGTATCGGAGTAGCGGGGATACCGTACGAGCAGTACTTC.

The rearrangement links TRBV5-6 to TRBJ2-7; 8 bases map to TRBD1. This CDR3 has 14 residues. Trimming cost V 6 bases and J 2 bases; bases outside gene matches: 7. Germline CDR1 SGHDT, CDR2 YYEEEE. This CDR3 reads CASTGQDKPYEQYF. The CDR3 DNA sequence: TGTGCCAGCACGGGACAGGACAAGCCCTACGAGCAGTACTTC.

V usage is TRBV7-2 and J usage is TRBJ1-5; tentatively, D is TRBD1 (5 bases). This CDR3 contains 15 residues. The ends were cut back, 2 bases at V and 4 bases at J, with 12 bases in the middle. CDR1 is SGHTA and CDR2 is FQGNSA in the germline V gene. CDR3 sequence: CASSLNRQQNQPQHF. The CDR3 DNA reads as TGTGCCAGCAGCTTAAACCGACAGCAAAATCAGCCCCAGCATTTT.

The chain combines TRBV20-1 with TRBJ1-1; no firm D call. In germline, CDR1 is DFQATT, CDR2 SNEGSKA (reference sequence). The CDR3 is 11 residues long. V was trimmed by 3 bases and J by 5 bases, leaving 7 bases between them. The DNA of the CDR3 is TGCAGTGCTAGCATGAGGACTGAAGCTTTCTTT. This sequence encodes CSASMRTEAFF.

The CDR3 DNA sequence: TGCAGCGTTCCACAGGGGATCAATGAGCAGTTCTTC. It codes for CSVPQGINEQFF. The chain employs TRBV29-1 and TRBJ2-1, with TRBD1 identical over 7 bases. Germline V gene lookup returns CDR1 SQVTM and CDR2 ANQGSEA. V trimming: 5 bases; J trimming: 6 bases; junction bases outside the gene matches: 4. The CDR3 spans 12 residues.

CDR3 nucleotides: TGTGCCATCAGCCGAGCCCTGGCGTTAGACTACGAGCAGTACTTC. This encodes CAISRALALDYEQYF. The J gene is TRBJ2-7, the V gene TRBV10-3; D not resolved. Trimming stripped 6 bases from V and 3 bases from J, with 18 bases between. The CDR3 covers 15 residues. CDR1 and CDR2 (germline): ENHRY, SYGVKD.

CDR3: CASSPVGEGLHEQYF. The CDR3 DNA is TGTGCCAGCAGCCCAGTTGGGGAGGGCCTCCACGAGCAGTACTTC. This rearrangement joins TRBV9 to TRBJ2-7; 7 bases match TRBD2. The CDR3 sequence is 15 residues long. The trim removed 4 bases at V and 5 bases at J, leaving 12 bases unmatched. The germline V gene encodes CDR1 SGDLS and CDR2 YYNGEE.

V usage is TRBV27 and J usage is TRBJ2-5; TRBD2 is a possible D gene (6 bases). Germline lookup yields CDR1 MNHEY and CDR2 SMNVEV (reference sequence). V was pared by 1 base and J by 5 bases, with 11 bases between. The CDR3 length is 14 residues. The CDR3 coding sequence is TGTGCCAGCAGTTTATGGGCAGGGAGGGAGACCCAGTACTTC. Translation: CASSLWAGRETQYF.

The chain uses TRBV11-2 and TRBJ1-4; possible D gene TRBD1, 5 bases. From germline, CDR1 is SGHAT and CDR2 FQNNGV. The CDR3 totals 15 residues. The V and J ends lost 0 bases and 0 bases respectively, with 5 bases between them. This CDR3 reads CASSLDRATNEKLFF. The CDR3 DNA reads as TGTGCCAGCAGCTTAGACAGGGCAACTAATGAAAAACTGTTTTTT.

The rearrangement uses TRBV20-1 and TRBJ1-5; no definite D call. From germline, CDR1 is DFQATT and CDR2 SNEGSKA (reference sequence). The V gene lost 4 bases and the J gene lost 6 bases, with 7 bases spanning the gap. This CDR3 has 11 residues. The CDR3 DNA reads as TGCAGTGCTACGGACGGTCAGCCCCAGCATTTT. Amino acids: CSATDGQPQHF.

The chain carries TRBV27 and TRBJ1-3; D not resolved. V lost 3 bases, J lost 3 bases, and 15 bases lay in between. The CDR3 totals 16 residues. Germline CDR1 and CDR2: MNHEY and SMNVEV (reference sequence). Here the CDR3 DNA reads TGTGCCAGCAGTTTCCGGGGTCCGCTGGGTGGAAACACCATATATTTT. It yields the protein CASSFRGPLGGNTIYF.